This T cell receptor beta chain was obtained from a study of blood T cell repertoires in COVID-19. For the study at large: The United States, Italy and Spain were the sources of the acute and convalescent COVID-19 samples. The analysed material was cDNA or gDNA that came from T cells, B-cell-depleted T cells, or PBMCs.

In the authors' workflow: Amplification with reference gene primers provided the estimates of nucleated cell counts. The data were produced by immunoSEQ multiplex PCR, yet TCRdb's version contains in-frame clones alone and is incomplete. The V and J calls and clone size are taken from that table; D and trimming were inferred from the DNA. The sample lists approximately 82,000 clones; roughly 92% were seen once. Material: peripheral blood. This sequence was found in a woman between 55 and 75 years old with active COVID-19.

CDR3 bases: TGTGCCAGCAGCAAACAGGGTCAACCCCAGCATTTT. Residues: CASSKQGQPQHF. This chain uses TRBV6-5 with TRBJ1-5; TRBD1 might be the D (6 bases). Germline V gene lookup returns CDR1 MNHEY and CDR2 SVGAGI. The CDR3 consists of 12 residues. The germline V and J ends were trimmed by 6 bases and 10 bases, with 13 bases remaining between them.